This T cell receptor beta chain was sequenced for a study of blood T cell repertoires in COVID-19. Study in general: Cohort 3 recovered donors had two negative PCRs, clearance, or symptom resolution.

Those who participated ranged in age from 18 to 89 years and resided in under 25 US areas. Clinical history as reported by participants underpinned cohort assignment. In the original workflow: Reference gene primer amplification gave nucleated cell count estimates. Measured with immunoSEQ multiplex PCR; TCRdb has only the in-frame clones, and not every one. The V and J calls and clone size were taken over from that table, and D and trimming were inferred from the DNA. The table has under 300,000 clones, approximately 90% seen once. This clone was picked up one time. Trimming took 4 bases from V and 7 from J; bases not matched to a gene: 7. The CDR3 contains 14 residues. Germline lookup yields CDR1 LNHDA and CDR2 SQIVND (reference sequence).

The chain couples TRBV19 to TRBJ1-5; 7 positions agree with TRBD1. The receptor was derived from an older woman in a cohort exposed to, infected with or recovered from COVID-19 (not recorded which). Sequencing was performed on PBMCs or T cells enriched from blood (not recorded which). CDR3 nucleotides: TGTGCCAGTAGTACCCGGGACAGTTCCCAGCCCCAGCATTTT. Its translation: CASSTRDSSQPQHF.